This section outlines one T cell receptor beta chain sequence together with its context. As yet, its antigen is unknown. This record comes from a study of cytomegalovirus exposure and HLA in healthy donors. At the level of the study: Previous work identified roughly 120 million unique TCR beta sequences from about 179 million T cells.

13 Jbeta primers and 60 Vbeta primers were used for the PCR. The method was immunoSEQ multiplex PCR; TCRdb's version includes in-frame clones alone and lacks a portion of them. The table includes a few hundred thousand clones, more than 65% detected once. Study-wide findings and caveats: A later analysis linked more than 15,000 TCR beta sequences to HLA alleles at 0.05 false discovery rate. Cytomegalovirus association was listed for approximately 160 TCR beta chains.

The CDR3 runs 15 residues. The V and J ends lost 5 bases and 3 bases respectively, with 16 bases between them. Per the germline V gene, CDR1 is MNHNY and CDR2 is SVGAGI (reference sequence). The chain joins TRBV6-6 to TRBJ1-1; tentatively, D is TRBD1 (6 bases). This clonotype originated in a woman aged 25 to 45 in good health and CMV-seronegative. The sample taken for sequencing was PBMCs. CDR3 DNA sequence: TGTGCCAGCAGTCATCCTACAGGGCGATACACTGAAGCTTTCTTT. Protein: CASSHPTGRYTEAFF.